This TCR beta chain was retrieved from a study of blood T cell repertoires in COVID-19. V was clipped by 0 bases and J by 4 bases, with 11 bases between them. This CDR3 has 15 residues. Germline values: CDR1 LGHDT, CDR2 YNNKEL (reference sequence). TCRdb keeps only in-frame clones here, not all; method: immunoSEQ multiplex PCR. The table records a few hundred thousand clones, around 91% of them present only once. The gene calls are TRBV3-1 (or the pseudogene TRBV3-2) and TRBJ2-3, with unresolved D. This TCR was recovered from a woman aged 18-30 years who had recovered from COVID-19. The sample comprised PBMCs or T cells enriched from blood (not recorded which). For the CDR3, the DNA is TGTGCCAGCAGCCAAGATGAGCTCCCGTCAGATACGCAGTATTTT. As protein: CASSQDELPSDTQYF.